This is a list of T cell receptor beta chains from one sample in a study of blood T cell repertoires in COVID-19. The protocol was immunoSEQ multiplex PCR, while the TCRdb copy is restricted to in-frame clones and leaves out a portion. The table includes approximately 120,000 clones, roughly four fifths detected once. The sequencing sample was made of peripheral blood. Receptor source: a man older than 75 with COVID-19, enrolled during active disease. Both conserved end residues are part of each CDR3. The order of the fields is D gene, CDR3 length, V gene, J gene, clone size, CDR3 DNA, CDR3 protein. D genes are given only for firm matches. Clone size, where shown, is once, few, many, or a class for clones that have expanded.

NA	14	TRBV2	TRBJ2-3	NA	TGTGCCAGCAGTGCGGGACAAAGCACAGATACGCAGTATTTT	CASSAGQSTDTQYF
NA	14	TRBV25-1	TRBJ1-5	NA	TGTGCCAGCAGTGAGAGTTATAGCAATCAGCCCCAGCATTTT	CASSESYSNQPQHF
TRBD1	14	TRBV27	TRBJ1-6	few	TGTGCCAGCAGGTTACAGGGGATTAATTCACCCCTCCACTTT	CASRLQGINSPLHF
TRBD1	17	TRBV19	TRBJ1-1	NA	TGTGCCAGTAGTATTCCCCTGACAGGGGTGTGGTACACTGAAGCTTTCTTT	CASSIPLTGVWYTEAFF
TRBD1	17	TRBV5-1	TRBJ2-5	NA	TGCGCCAGCAGCTTCGCCCCGGGACAGGGGGCGCGAGAGACCCAGTACTTC	CASSFAPGQGARETQYF
TRBD2	14	TRBV5-1	TRBJ2-3	NA	TGCGCCAGCAGCATTAGCGGGAGTCCAGATACGCAGTATTTT	CASSISGSPDTQYF
NA	12	TRBV27	TRBJ1-1	NA	TGTGCCAGCAAGGGGCTGAACACTGAAGCTTTCTTT	CASKGLNTEAFF
NA	17	TRBV18	TRBJ2-2	NA	TGTGCCAGCTCACCACCGCGGAGCGGAGGGGACACCGGGGAGCTGTTTTTT	CASSPPRSGGDTGELFF
TRBD2	20	TRBV7-3	TRBJ2-3	NA	TGTGCCAGCAGCTTAAAGGGCCCCTTGACTAGCGGGAGAAGTACAGATACGCAGTATTTT	CASSLKGPLTSGRSTDTQYF
TRBD1	15	TRBV19	TRBJ1-5	NA	TGTGCCAGTAGTATCAGGGCAGGGGGTCATCAGCCCCAGCATTTT	CASSIRAGGHQPQHF
NA	10	TRBV30	TRBJ2-1	NA	TGTGCCTGGAGTGTACGGGATCAGTTCTTC	CAWSVRDQFF
TRBD1	13	TRBV7-8	TRBJ2-7	NA	TGTGCCAGCAGCTTACGACAGGGAAACGAGCAGTACTTC	CASSLRQGNEQYF
NA	14	TRBV5-1	TRBJ1-3	NA	TGCGCCAGCAGCTTGACAGCCTCTGGAAACACCATATATTTT	CASSLTASGNTIYF
TRBD2	14	TRBV11-1	TRBJ2-7	NA	TGTGCCAGCAGCCTCTCTAGCGGTAACTACGAGCAGTACTTC	CASSLSSGNYEQYF
TRBD1	14	TRBV27	TRBJ2-7	NA	TGTGCCAGCAGTTCCGCGGGACAGGCCTACGAGCAGTACTTC	CASSSAGQAYEQYF
TRBD2	17	TRBV19	TRBJ2-1	many	TGTGCCAGTAGTCCCCAGTCGACTAGCGGCCCCTACAATGAGCAGTTCTTC	CASSPQSTSGPYNEQFF
NA	15	TRBV4-2	TRBJ2-1	NA	TGTGCCAGCAGCCAAGACCAGGGTCATTACAATGAGCAGTTCTTC	CASSQDQGHYNEQFF
NA	16	TRBV7-2	TRBJ1-1	few	TGTGCCAGCAGCTCGGGAGGCGGGCGATTTAACACTGAAGCTTTCTTT	CASSSGGGRFNTEAFF
NA	14	TRBV7-6	TRBJ2-2	once	TGTGCCAGCAGTTCCAGGGGGGAGAGCGGGGAGCTGTTTTTT	CASSSRGESGELFF
NA	14	TRBV3-1/TRBV3-2	TRBJ1-1	NA	TGTGCCAGCAGCCTACTTACAGGGTCTCCTGAAGCTTTCTTT	CASSLLTGSPEAFF
TRBD1	14	TRBV7-2	TRBJ2-7	NA	TGTGCCAGCAGCGCTGTAGGGGGCAGGTACGAGCAGTACTTC	CASSAVGGRYEQYF
TRBD2	10	TRBV27	TRBJ2-7	NA	TGTGCCAGCACCCCGCGGGAGCGGATATTC	CASTPRERIF
NA	13	TRBV7-9	TRBJ2-1	once	TGTGCCAGCAGCTTGGCACAGGGACATGAGCAGTTCTTC	CASSLAQGHEQFF
NA	17	TRBV13	TRBJ2-3	NA	TGTGCCAGCAGCCTTGTGATAGGGCTAGCTCTCACAGATACGCAGTATTTT	CASSLVIGLALTDTQYF
NA	11	TRBV29-1	TRBJ2-5	few	TGCAGCGTTGAAGGGGCCCTCGGTCAGTACTTC	CSVEGALGQYF
NA	16	TRBV19	TRBJ2-2	NA	TGTGCCAGTAGTAGCCTAAAATGGGGCAGGGCCGGGGAGCTGTTTTTT	CASSSLKWGRAGELFF
NA	15	TRBV3-1/TRBV3-2	TRBJ2-2	NA	TGTGCCAGCAGCGGGGGGACCCCCGGGACCGGGGAGCTGTTTTTT	CASSGGTPGTGELFF
TRBD1	15	TRBV10-3	TRBJ2-3	NA	TGTGCCATCAGTCCAGGACAGGGGATCACAGATACGCAGTATTTT	CAISPGQGITDTQYF
NA	17	TRBV5-1	TRBJ2-3	NA	TGCGCCAGCAGCTTGCGTGTCCGCGGGTTAAACACAGATACGCAGTATTTT	CASSLRVRGLNTDTQYF
TRBD1	15	TRBV30	TRBJ2-5	NA	TGTGCCTGGAGTGTAAGGGGACAGGGGGCAGAGACCCAGTACTTC	CAWSVRGQGAETQYF
TRBD2	15	TRBV7-9	TRBJ2-7	NA	TGTGCCAGCAGCTTAGGGGGGGCTAGCGGGTTCGAGCAGTACTTC	CASSLGGASGFEQYF
NA	13	TRBV5-1	TRBJ2-5	NA	TGCGCCAGCAGCGCCGAGTACCAAGAGACCCAGTACTTC	CASSAEYQETQYF
NA	14	TRBV7-9	TRBJ2-1	NA	TGTGCCAGCAGCTTAGTAGGGGATGACAATGAGCAGTTCTTC	CASSLVGDDNEQFF
TRBD2	16	TRBV7-7	TRBJ2-5	NA	TGTGCTAGCAGCTCCGGACTAGCGGGTATAGTGGAGACCCAGTACTTC	CASSSGLAGIVETQYF
TRBD2	19	TRBV4-3	TRBJ2-1	once	TGCGCCAGCAGCCAAGATCTACCCGGGACTAGCGGGACCTACAATGAGCAGTTCTTC	CASSQDLPGTSGTYNEQFF
NA	15	TRBV9	TRBJ2-6	NA	TGTGCCAGCAGCGTAGTTCAATCTGGGGCCAACGTCCTGACTTTC	CASSVVQSGANVLTF
TRBD2	15	TRBV3-1/TRBV3-2	TRBJ2-1	NA	TGTGCCAGCAGCCAAGTAATGGCGGGAGGGCCTGAGCAGTTCTTC	CASSQVMAGGPEQFF
TRBD2	16	TRBV7-2	TRBJ2-1	NA	TGTGCCAGCAGCCCCCCGGGGAGACTAGCGGGAGGTGAGCAGTTCTTC	CASSPPGRLAGGEQFF
TRBD2	15	TRBV4-1	TRBJ2-1	NA	TGCGCCAGCAGAAGGGGACTAGCGGGAGATAATGAGCAGTTCTTC	CASRRGLAGDNEQFF
TRBD1	11	TRBV28	TRBJ1-1	NA	TGTGCCACCCAGGGGGCCGCTGAAGCTTTCTTT	CATQGAAEAFF
NA	16	TRBV10-3	TRBJ1-6	NA	TGTGCCATCAGTGAGTTTTCGGTTAGAGCGGGATCACCCCTCCACTTT	CAISEFSVRAGSPLHF
TRBD2	16	TRBV19	TRBJ2-1	once	TGTGCCAGTAGTCTCCAACTAGCGGGAGGGCCTCGTGAGCAGTTCTTC	CASSLQLAGGPREQFF
NA	14	TRBV6-4	TRBJ1-2	few	TGTGCCAGCAGTGACTGGCCATGGCAGGATGGCTACACCTTC	CASSDWPWQDGYTF
TRBD1	16	TRBV25-1	TRBJ2-7	NA	TGTGCCAGCAGTGAACCACGAAGACAGGGGACCTACGAGCAGTACTTC	CASSEPRRQGTYEQYF
NA	15	TRBV6-5	TRBJ1-5	few	TGTGCCAGCAGGAGATGGGGCGGGGGCGATCAGCCCCAGCATTTT	CASRRWGGGDQPQHF
NA	15	TRBV5-1	TRBJ2-1	NA	TGCGCCAGCAGCTTGGAACAGAGCTCCTACAATGAGCAGTTCTTC	CASSLEQSSYNEQFF
TRBD1	15	TRBV7-3	TRBJ2-5	few	TGTGCCAGCAGTCGGACAGGGGTGTTAACGGAGACCCAGTACTTC	CASSRTGVLTETQYF
TRBD2	16	TRBV6-4	TRBJ2-1	NA	TGTGCCAGCTCCAGGGTAGCGGGAAGCTCCTACAATGAGCAGTTCTTC	CASSRVAGSSYNEQFF
TRBD1	15	TRBV6-5	TRBJ2-3	NA	TGTGCCAGCAGTCCAGGGGACAGGGGTGGAAATACGCAGTATTTT	CASSPGDRGGNTQYF
NA	14	TRBV10-3	TRBJ2-7	few	TGTGCCATCAGTGACCCTGGGGGGTTCTACGAGCAGTACTTC	CAISDPGGFYEQYF
NA	15	TRBV7-2	TRBJ1-6	NA	TGTGCCAGCAGCTTAGGAGAAGTACATAATTCACCCCTCCACTTT	CASSLGEVHNSPLHF
TRBD1	15	TRBV28	TRBJ2-3	NA	TGTGCCAGCAGCATTCTGACAGGGAGCACAGATACGCAGTATTTT	CASSILTGSTDTQYF
TRBD2	17	TRBV4-3	TRBJ2-2	NA	TGCGCCAGCAGCCAAGATTTAGCGGGGACGAACACCGGGGAGCTGTTTTTT	CASSQDLAGTNTGELFF
TRBD1	14	TRBV2	TRBJ2-5	NA	TGTGCCAGCAGCTGGACAGGGCCCCAAGAGACCCAGTACTTC	CASSWTGPQETQYF
NA	13	TRBV27	TRBJ2-7	NA	TGTGCCAGCGGACACGGGTTATTGGGGGAGCAGTACTTC	CASGHGLLGEQYF